The 12 T cell receptor beta chains presented below share a single source sample, sequenced in a study of post-analysis software for immune sequencing data. Study results and caveats: Comparison of patients with controls showed five TRBV segments more frequent in patients, TRBV5-6, TRBV5-1 and TRBV20-1 among them.

These receptors have no known antigen. The TCR beta cDNA libraries contained unique molecular identifiers. TCRdb fed the PCR reads into MiXCR, producing one record per CDR3 protein. The table records roughly 580,000 distinct CDR3 sequences, 44% of them present only once. The sequencing input was blood. The receptor set was obtained from a girl aged 10-17 years with multiple sclerosis.

The V call is TRBV12-3 or TRBV12-4, the J call TRBJ1-5, with TRBD1 matching 7 bases. This CDR3 is built from 14 residues. V lost 5 bases, J lost 4 bases, and 5 bases stayed unmatched. The CDR3 is CASSHSGGNQPQHF. The DNA of the CDR3 is TGTGCCAGCAGTCACTCAGGGGGGAATCAGCCCCAGCATTTT.

This chain joins TRBV6-1 and TRBJ1-2; weak D call: TRBD1 (5 bases). The V end lost 8 bases, the J end lost 8 bases, and 15 bases lay between the germline ends. Germline V gene lookup returns CDR1 MNHNS and CDR2 SASEGT. This CDR3 spans 12 amino acids. The CDR3 region is CASERGYKGYTF. The CDR3 DNA sequence: TGTGCCAGCGAAAGGGGTTATAAGGGCTACACCTTC.

The chain combines TRBV20-1 with TRBJ2-1; D is unresolved. CDR1 is DFQATT, CDR2 SNEGSKA, per germline (reference sequence). The CDR3 has 13 residues. Trimming stripped 0 bases from V and 8 bases from J, with 11 bases between. CDR3 sequence (DNA): TGCAGTGCTAGAGATTCTTCTGACTATGAGCAGTTCTTC. Translation gives CSARDSSDYEQFF.

The genes are TRBV7-3 and TRBJ2-3; D remains unclear. Trimming shortened V by 2 bases and J by 2 bases, and 5 bases separated the two germline ends. The CDR3 runs 13 residues. Germline CDR1 is SGHTA and CDR2 is FQGTGA. For the CDR3, the DNA is TGTGCCAGCAGCTTACAGCCCACAGATACGCAGTATTTT. Translation gives CASSLQPTDTQYF.

The table lists this clonotype with a count of one. The V gene is TRBV20-1, the J gene TRBJ1-5; D unclear. Trimming left V 5 bases short and J 6 bases short, with 17 bases between. Germline lookup yields CDR1 DFQATT and CDR2 SNEGSKA (reference sequence). This CDR3 has 14 residues. Here the CDR3 reads CSARTGLVSQPQHF. In DNA, the CDR3 is TGCAGTGCTCGGACGGGCCTTGTGAGTCAGCCCCAGCATTTT.

The J gene is TRBJ2-7, the V gene TRBV10-3; 10 bases line up with TRBD2. The germline CDR1 and CDR2 sequences are ENHRY and SYGVKD. The CDR3 consists of 15 residues. V shed 5 bases, J shed 7 bases, and the junction held 11 bases outside the gene matches. The CDR3 loop reads CAISLTSGNYNEQYF. CDR3 sequence (DNA): TGTGCCATCAGTCTCACTAGCGGGAATTACAATGAGCAGTACTTC.

The chain recombines TRBV12-3 or TRBV12-4 with TRBJ1-2; a weak D match, TRBD1 (5 bases). V lost 6 bases to trimming and J lost 4 bases, with 12 bases between them. The CDR3 totals 13 residues. DNA for the CDR3: TGTGCCAGCAGAAAAGACAGCCCCTATGGCTACACCTTC. Its translation: CASRKDSPYGYTF.

The chain recombines TRBV12-3 or TRBV12-4 with TRBJ1-2, with 7 positions matching TRBD1. The CDR3 contains 15 residues. Trimming cost V 5 bases and J 4 bases; bases outside gene matches: 10. CDR3 in DNA: TGTGCCAGCAGTCCCTGGGACAGCCCTATCTATGGCTACACCTTC. Translating gives CASSPWDSPIYGYTF.

In its sample, this clonotype was seen a few times. The chain couples TRBV5-1 to TRBJ2-1; 7 nucleotides match TRBD1. The CDR3 runs 14 residues. Germline loops: CDR1 SGHRS, CDR2 YFSETQ. J lost 7 bases, V lost 2 bases, and 6 bases had no gene match. CDR3 amino acids: CASSLGTARNEQFF. The CDR3 DNA reads as TGCGCCAGCAGCTTAGGGACAGCGAGGAATGAGCAGTTCTTC.

This clonotype came up many times. This chain links TRBV5-1 with TRBJ2-1; 8 nucleotides agree with TRBD1. The CDR3 has 15 amino acids. CDR1 and CDR2 from the germline V gene are SGHRS and YFSETQ. Losses at the gene ends were 5 bases for V and 8 bases for J; bases not matched to a gene: 12. CDR3 amino acids: CASRRDGQGADEQFF. As DNA, the CDR3 is TGCGCCAGCAGGCGGGACGGACAGGGCGCGGATGAGCAGTTCTTC.

This clonotype has just one count. The V gene is TRBV7-9, the J gene TRBJ2-5, with 10 bases fitting TRBD2. Germline lookup yields CDR1 SEHNR and CDR2 FQNEAQ (reference sequence). The V segment lost 4 bases and the J segment 5 bases; nucleotides outside the gene matches: 10. This CDR3 spans 16 amino acids. CDR3 nucleotides: TGTGCCAGCAGCTCCTCCGGGACTAGCGCTTCGGAGACCCAGTACTTC. As protein: CASSSSGTSASETQYF. The complete variable domain, with remaining parts taken from reference TRBV7-9 and TRBJ2-5, reads DTGVSQNPRHKITKRGQNVTFRCDPISEHNRLYWYRQTLGQGPEFLTYFQNEAQLEKSRLLSDRFSAERPKGSFSTLEIQRTEQGDSAMYLCASSSSGTSASETQYFGPGTRLLVL.

The V and J genes are TRBV30 and TRBJ1-2, with 7 bases fitting TRBD1. Germline V gene data show CDR1 as GTSNPN and CDR2 as SVGIG (reference sequence). This CDR3 is 13 amino acids long. V was clipped by 5 bases and J by 3 bases; unmatched bases: 6. The CDR3 region is CAWAEGAHYGYTF. Written as DNA, the CDR3 is TGTGCCTGGGCAGAGGGGGCCCACTATGGCTACACCTTC.